Sequencing of this T cell receptor (beta chain) was carried out in a study of Ad26.COV2.S vaccination and SARS-CoV-2 variants (TCRdb year 2021). In the study overall: Vaccine-arm donors were drawn from COV1001, a multicentre, randomized, double-blind, placebo-controlled phase I-IIa trial of Ad26.COV2.S in healthy adults. Trial participants were randomized into five groups of five, in which low-dose or high-dose Ad26.COV2.S was given once or twice, or placebo was given on both occasions. Investigators remained blinded to trial group allocation during experiments and outcome assessment. Ad26.COV2.S was given intramuscularly at 5x10^10 or 1x10^11 viral particles, as a single shot or as two shots 56 days apart. The specificity and breadth of SARS-CoV-2-reactive T cell receptors after Ad26.COV2.S vaccination were assessed by TCRbeta repertoire sequencing. The TCR-sequenced set comprised around 30 samples: around 20 Ad26.COV2.S vaccine recipients, 5 placebo recipients and 8 SARS-CoV-2 convalescent individuals. What the study reported, not specific to this receptor: Substantial breadth of spike-specific CD8+ and CD4+ T cell responses was reported after vaccination. Comparing responses between vaccine doses or regimens was not something the study was powered to do. According to the authors, total T cell responses may have been underestimated by the TCR breadth and depth analyses. Ad26.COV2.S recipients had higher spike-specific TCR breadth than placebo recipients (P = 0.0014). Non-spike TCR breadth was comparable between vaccine and placebo recipients, consistent with the vaccine containing only spike.

The sample's treatment or condition label, decoded: 19 received Ad26.COV2.S at low or high dose, single or two shots; about 5 received placebo; per-sample allocation not given. For vaccine and placebo recipients, repertoires were sequenced using samples collected on day 63 after the first injection. In Cohort 1b, 25 adults aged 18-55 years were enrolled at a single site in Boston, USA, between 29 July and 7 August 2020. Ad26.COV2.S consisted of a replication-incompetent adenovirus type 26 vector by which a prefusion-stabilized SARS-CoV-2 spike protein from the original Wuhan strain was expressed. The immunoSEQ Assay was used to sequence TCRbeta CDR3 regions. After extraction, genomic DNA underwent amplification by bias-controlled multiplex PCR, followed by high-throughput sequencing. As for how the authors treated the data: To quantify the absolute abundance of each unique TCRbeta CDR3 region, sequences were collapsed and filtered. T cell fraction was estimated by normalization of TCRbeta template counts to usable DNA, with usable DNA being measured through amplification of reference genes present in all nucleated cells. Repertoire TCRs were annotated as SARS-CoV-2-specific by exact matching of V gene, CDR3 amino acid sequence and J gene to a known reactive TCR set. The reference SARS-CoV-2 TCR set was obtained from MIRA and was filtered for enrichment in COVID-19-positive ImmuneCODE repertoires, whereby public or cross-reactive TCRs were removed. Drawing on the MIRA antigens, annotated TCRs were analysed further at the level of specific ORF or position within ORF. Breadth was defined as the number of annotated unique rearrangements divided by the total number of unique productive rearrangements, and depth was defined as the summed frequency of the annotated unique rearrangements. Two-sided Wilcoxon rank-sum tests were used to compare TCR breadth between groups. Imported from immuneACCESS, the table was reduced by TCRdb to in-frame sequences with V and J called. These copies leave out some clones; in studies compared against another copy, an unresolved V gene accounts for under half, and the cause of the remainder is not known. D and trimming were read from the DNA, whereas the V and J calls and clone size are those reported in that table. The sample table shows about 390,000 clones, and 70% to 90% are seen once. The ten largest clones add up to approximately 3.7% of the sample.

From cysteine to phenylalanine, the CDR3 is 13 amino acids long. Just CDR3 DNA is preserved here, 39 bases in frame from base 1. V is clipped by 2 bases and J by 1 base, and the sequence between their germline boundaries is 5 bases long. The germline V gene encodes CDR1 SGHVS and CDR2 FNYEAQ. The sample holds one count of this clone. It lacks a known antigen. Base-call qualities are not available, and no considerably larger clone is one nucleotide away. The V gene is TRBV7-6 and the J gene is TRBJ1-1; there is no confident call for the D gene. The receptor's source is a person aged 18-65 years who received the Ad26.COV2.S COVID-19 vaccine or a placebo. The source material was peripheral blood, sampled in a trial of Ad26.COV2.S vaccine versus placebo. The sequenced DNA: TGTGCCAGCAGCTTAATAGGGAACACTGAAGCTTTCTTT. This is translated as CASSLIGNTEAFF.